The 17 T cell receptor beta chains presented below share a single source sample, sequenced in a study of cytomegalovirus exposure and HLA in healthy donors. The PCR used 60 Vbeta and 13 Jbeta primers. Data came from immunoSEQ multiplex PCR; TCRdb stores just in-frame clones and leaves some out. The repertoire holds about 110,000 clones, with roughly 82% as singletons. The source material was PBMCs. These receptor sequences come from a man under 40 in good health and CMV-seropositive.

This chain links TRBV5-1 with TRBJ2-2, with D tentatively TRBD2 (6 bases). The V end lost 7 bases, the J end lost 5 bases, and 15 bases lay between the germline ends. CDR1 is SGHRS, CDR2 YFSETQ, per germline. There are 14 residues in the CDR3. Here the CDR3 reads CASSGFGGTGELFF. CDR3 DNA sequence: TGCGCCAGCTCGGGGTTCGGGGGTACCGGGGAGCTGTTTTTT.

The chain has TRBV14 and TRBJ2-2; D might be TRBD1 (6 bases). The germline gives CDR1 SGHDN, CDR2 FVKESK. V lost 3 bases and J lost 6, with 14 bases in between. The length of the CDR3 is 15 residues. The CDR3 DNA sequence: TGTGCCAGCAGCCACACCACAGGGCCGCCCGGGGAGCTGTTTTTT. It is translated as CASSHTTGPPGELFF.

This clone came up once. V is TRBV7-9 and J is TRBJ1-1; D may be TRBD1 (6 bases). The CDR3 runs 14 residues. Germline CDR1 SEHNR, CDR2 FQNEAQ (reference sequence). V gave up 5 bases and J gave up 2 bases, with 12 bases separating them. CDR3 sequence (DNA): TGTGCCAGCAGCGTGACAGGCATTAACACTGAAGCTTTCTTT. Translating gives CASSVTGINTEAFF.

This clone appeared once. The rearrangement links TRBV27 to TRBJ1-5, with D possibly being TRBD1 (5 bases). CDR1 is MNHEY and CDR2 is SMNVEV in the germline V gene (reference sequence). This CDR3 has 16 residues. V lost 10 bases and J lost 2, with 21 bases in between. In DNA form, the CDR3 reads TGTGCCACCCGGTTTGTGCGGGGCCGGGGCAATCAGCCCCAGCATTTT. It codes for CATRFVRGRGNQPQHF.

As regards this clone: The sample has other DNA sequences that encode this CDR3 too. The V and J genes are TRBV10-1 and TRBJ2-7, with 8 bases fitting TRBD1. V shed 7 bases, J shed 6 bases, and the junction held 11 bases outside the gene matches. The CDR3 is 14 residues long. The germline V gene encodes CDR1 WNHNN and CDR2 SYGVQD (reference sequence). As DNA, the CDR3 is TGCGCCAGCACTCCCAGGGGGACAGGCGGCGAGCAGTACTTC. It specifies CASTPRGTGGEQYF.

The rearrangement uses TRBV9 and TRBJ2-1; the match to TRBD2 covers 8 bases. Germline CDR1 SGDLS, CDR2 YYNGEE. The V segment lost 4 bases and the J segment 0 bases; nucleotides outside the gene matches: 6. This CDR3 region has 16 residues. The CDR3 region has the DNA TGTGCCAGCAGCCCTCGGAGCGGGAGCTCCTACAATGAGCAGTTCTTC. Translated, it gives CASSPRSGSSYNEQFF.

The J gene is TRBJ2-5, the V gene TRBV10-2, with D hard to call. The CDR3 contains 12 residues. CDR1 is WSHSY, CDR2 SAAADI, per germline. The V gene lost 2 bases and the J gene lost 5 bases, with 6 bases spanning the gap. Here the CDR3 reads CASSEVRETQYF. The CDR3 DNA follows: TGCGCCAGCAGTGAGGTCCGGGAGACCCAGTACTTC.

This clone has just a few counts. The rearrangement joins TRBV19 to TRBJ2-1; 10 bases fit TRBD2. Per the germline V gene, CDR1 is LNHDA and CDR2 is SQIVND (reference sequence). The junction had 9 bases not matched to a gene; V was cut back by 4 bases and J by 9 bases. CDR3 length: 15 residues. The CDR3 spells CASSTQRGGLGEQFF. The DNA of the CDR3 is TGTGCCAGTAGTACACAGCGGGGGGGCCTTGGTGAGCAGTTCTTC.

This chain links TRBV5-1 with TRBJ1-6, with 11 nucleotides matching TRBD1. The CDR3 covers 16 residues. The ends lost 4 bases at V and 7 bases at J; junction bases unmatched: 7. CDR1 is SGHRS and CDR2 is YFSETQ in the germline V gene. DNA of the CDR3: TGCGCCAGCAGCGGCGGACAGGGGGCGCGGAATTCACCCCTCCACTTT. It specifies CASSGGQGARNSPLHF.

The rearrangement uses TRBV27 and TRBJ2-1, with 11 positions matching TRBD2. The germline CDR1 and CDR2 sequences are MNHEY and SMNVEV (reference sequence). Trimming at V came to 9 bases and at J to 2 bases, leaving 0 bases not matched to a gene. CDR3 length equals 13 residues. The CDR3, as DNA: TGTGCCAGTAGCGGGGGGGCCTACAATGAGCAGTTCTTC. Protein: CASSGGAYNEQFF.

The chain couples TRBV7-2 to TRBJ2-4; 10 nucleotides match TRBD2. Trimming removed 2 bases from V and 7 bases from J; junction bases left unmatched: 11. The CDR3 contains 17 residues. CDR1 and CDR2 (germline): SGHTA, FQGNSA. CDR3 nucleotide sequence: TGTGCCAGCAGCTTATGGGCTAGCGGGGGCCTGGAGAACATTCAGTACTTC. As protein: CASSLWASGGLENIQYF.

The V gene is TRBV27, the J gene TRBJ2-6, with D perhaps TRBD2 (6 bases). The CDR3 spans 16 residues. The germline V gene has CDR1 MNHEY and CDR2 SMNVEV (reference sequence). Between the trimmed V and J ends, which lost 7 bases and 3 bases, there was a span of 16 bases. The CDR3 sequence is CASTSEGSLGANVLTF. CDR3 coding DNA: TGTGCCAGCACTTCGGAGGGGTCTCTTGGGGCCAACGTCCTGACTTTC.

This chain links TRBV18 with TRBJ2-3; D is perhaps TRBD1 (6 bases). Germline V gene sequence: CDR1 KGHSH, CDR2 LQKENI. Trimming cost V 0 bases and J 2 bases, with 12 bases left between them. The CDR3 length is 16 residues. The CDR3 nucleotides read TGTGCCAGCTCACCACCTGGGACACGGAACACAGATACGCAGTATTTT. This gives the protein CASSPPGTRNTDTQYF. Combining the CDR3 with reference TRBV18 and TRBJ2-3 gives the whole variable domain NAGVMQNPRHLVRRRGQEARLRCSPMKGHSHVYWYRQLPEEGLKFMVYLQKENIIDESGMPKERFSAEFPKEGPSILRIQQVVRGDSAAYFCASSPPGTRNTDTQYFGPGTRLTVL.

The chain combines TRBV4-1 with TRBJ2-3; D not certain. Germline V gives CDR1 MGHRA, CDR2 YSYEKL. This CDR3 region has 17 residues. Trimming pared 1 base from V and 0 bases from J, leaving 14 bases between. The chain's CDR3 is CASSQGRSTSSTDTQYF. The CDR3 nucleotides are TGCGCCAGCAGCCAAGGCCGGTCTACTTCTAGCACAGATACGCAGTATTTT.

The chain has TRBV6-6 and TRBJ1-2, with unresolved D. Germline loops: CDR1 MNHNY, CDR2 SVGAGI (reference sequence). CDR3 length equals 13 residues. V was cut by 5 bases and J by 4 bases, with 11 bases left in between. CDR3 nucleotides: TGTGCCAGCAGTCCCGACACCACCTATGGCTACACCTTC. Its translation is CASSPDTTYGYTF.

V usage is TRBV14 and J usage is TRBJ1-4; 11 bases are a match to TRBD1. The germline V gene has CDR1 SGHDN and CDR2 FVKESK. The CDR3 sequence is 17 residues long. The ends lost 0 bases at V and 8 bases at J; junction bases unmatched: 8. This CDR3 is CASSQDFGQGALEKLFF. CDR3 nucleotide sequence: TGTGCCAGCAGCCAAGATTTCGGACAGGGGGCCCTGGAAAAACTGTTTTTT. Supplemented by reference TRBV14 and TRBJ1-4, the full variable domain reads EAGVTQFPSHSVIEKGQTVTLRCDPISGHDNLYWYRRVMGKEIKFLLHFVKESKQDESGMPNNRFLAERTGGTYSTLKVQPAELEDSGVYFCASSQDFGQGALEKLFFGSGTQLSVL.

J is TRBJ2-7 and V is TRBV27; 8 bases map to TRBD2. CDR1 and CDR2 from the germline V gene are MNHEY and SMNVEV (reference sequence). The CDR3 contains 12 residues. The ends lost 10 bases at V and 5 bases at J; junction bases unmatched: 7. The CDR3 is CAMSGGVNEQYF. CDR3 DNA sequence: TGTGCCATGTCGGGGGGGGTCAACGAGCAGTACTTC.